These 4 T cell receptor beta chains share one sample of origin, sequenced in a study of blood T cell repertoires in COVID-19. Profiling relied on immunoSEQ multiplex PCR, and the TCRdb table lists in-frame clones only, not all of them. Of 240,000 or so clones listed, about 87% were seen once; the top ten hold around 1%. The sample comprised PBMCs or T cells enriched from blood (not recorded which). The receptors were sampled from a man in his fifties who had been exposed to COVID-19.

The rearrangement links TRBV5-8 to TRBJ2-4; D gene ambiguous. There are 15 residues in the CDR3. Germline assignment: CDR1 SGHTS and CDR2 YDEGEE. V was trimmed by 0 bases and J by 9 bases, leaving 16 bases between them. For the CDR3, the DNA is TGTGCCAGCAGCTTGGGCCTCCAATATTCGGGCATTCAGTACTTC. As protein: CASSLGLQYSGIQYF.

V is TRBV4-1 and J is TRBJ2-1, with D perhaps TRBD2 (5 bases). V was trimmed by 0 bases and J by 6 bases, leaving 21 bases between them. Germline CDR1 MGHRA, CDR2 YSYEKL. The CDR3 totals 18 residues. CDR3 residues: CASSQDPALAGVLNEQFF. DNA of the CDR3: TGCGCCAGCAGCCAAGATCCCGCTCTCGCCGGGGTCCTCAATGAGCAGTTCTTC.

The CDR3 coding sequence is TGCAGCGTCGGGACTAGCGGGAGGGCCACAGATACGCAGTATTTT. Amino acids: CSVGTSGRATDTQYF. The genes are TRBV29-1 and TRBJ2-3, with 16 bases lining up with TRBD2. The V segment lost 6 bases and the J segment 2 bases; nucleotides outside the gene matches: 2. Germline V gene lookup returns CDR1 SQVTM and CDR2 ANQGSEA. CDR3 length equals 15 residues.

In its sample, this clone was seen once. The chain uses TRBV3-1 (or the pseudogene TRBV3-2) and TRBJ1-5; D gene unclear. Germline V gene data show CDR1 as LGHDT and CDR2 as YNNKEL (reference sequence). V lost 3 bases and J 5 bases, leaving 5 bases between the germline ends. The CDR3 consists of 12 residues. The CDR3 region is CASSQSDQPQHF. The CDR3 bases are TGTGCCAGCAGCCAGTCCGATCAGCCCCAGCATTTT.